This T cell receptor (beta chain) was captured by sequencing in a study of EBV T-cell therapy then PD-1 blockade in nasopharyngeal carcinoma. The treatment: AdE1-LMPpoly-expanded autologous EBV-specific T-cell therapy followed by anti-PD-1 nivolumab. As for this clone: Its antigen is not known.

TCRdb's table, derived via immunoSEQ multiplex PCR, lists solely in-frame clones and lacks some. Of roughly 22,000 clones listed, 82% are singletons. The germline gives CDR1 MNHEY, CDR2 SMNVEV (reference sequence). This CDR3 contains 15 residues. Trimming pared 6 bases from V and 4 bases from J, leaving 16 bases between. The rearrangement uses TRBV27 and TRBJ1-5, with a tentative D call TRBD1 (6 bases). The origin of this receptor is a middle-aged man with nasopharyngeal carcinoma. This material consisted of CD8+ T cells from blood, taken at day -245 from a patient whose treatment included autologous EBV-specific T cells and nivolumab. CDR3 amino acids: CASSPPGGRNQPQHF. The CDR3 nucleotides read TGTGCCAGCAGCCCTCCCGGGGGGCGAAATCAGCCCCAGCATTTT.